This T cell receptor beta chain is drawn from a study of cytomegalovirus exposure and HLA in healthy donors. Study-wide points: It was reported in a later analysis that an Asian-associated ancestry cluster showed fewer N-insertions than the 666-donor mean. In a later analysis, the majority of CMV-associated beta chains seemingly showed HLA restriction. When analyzed later, a missense DCLRE1C variant was found to be linked to TCR beta V- and J-gene trimming.

It was healthy bone marrow donors who served as donors. This CDR3 contains 14 residues. Germline CDR1 SGHTA, CDR2 FQGNSA. The ends were cut back, 5 bases at V and 1 base at J, with 11 bases in the middle. The PCR used 60 Vbeta and 13 Jbeta primers. This table comes from immunoSEQ multiplex PCR, and its TCRdb copy is limited to in-frame clones, with some not included. The sample includes 180,000 or so clones, approximately 80% of them seen just once. Of note for this clone: Its specificity is not known.

The sample was PBMCs. The chain carries TRBV7-2 and TRBJ1-1; no clear D. The source of this sequence is a female donor in good health and CMV-seronegative. CDR3 sequence: CASSIDSRNTEAFF. The CDR3 DNA sequence: TGTGCCAGCAGCATTGACTCCCGGAACACTGAAGCTTTCTTT.